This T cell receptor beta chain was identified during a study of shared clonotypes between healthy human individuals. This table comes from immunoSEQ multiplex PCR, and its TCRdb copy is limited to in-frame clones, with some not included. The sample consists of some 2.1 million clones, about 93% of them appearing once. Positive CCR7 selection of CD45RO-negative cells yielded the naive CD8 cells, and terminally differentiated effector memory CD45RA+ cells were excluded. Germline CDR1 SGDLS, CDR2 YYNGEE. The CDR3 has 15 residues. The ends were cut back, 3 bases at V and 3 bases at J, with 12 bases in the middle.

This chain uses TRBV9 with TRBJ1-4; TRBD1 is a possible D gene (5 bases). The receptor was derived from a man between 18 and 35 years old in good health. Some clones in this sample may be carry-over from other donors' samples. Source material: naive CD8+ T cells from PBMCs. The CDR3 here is CASSAREGANEKLFF. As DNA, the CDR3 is TGTGCCAGCAGCGCCAGGGAAGGGGCTAATGAAAAACTGTTTTTT.